The rows below give T cell receptor beta chains drawn from one sample of a study of blood T cell repertoires in COVID-19. The repertoire was sequenced with immunoSEQ multiplex PCR; TCRdb's copy has only in-frame clones and lacks some. The sample includes under 250,000 clones, roughly four fifths of them seen just once. Material for sequencing was peripheral blood. All receptors derive from a woman aged 55 to 70 with acute or convalescent COVID-19. CDR3s include the opening cysteine and the closing phenylalanine or tryptophan. The order of the fields is clone size, J gene, D gene, V gene, CDR3 DNA, CDR3 protein. A D gene is named only where the DNA matches it firmly. Some rows have no size entry. The others give once, few or many, or a class for an expanded clone.

clone size: -; J gene: TRBJ1-1; D gene: -; V gene: TRBV3-1/TRBV3-2; CDR3 DNA: TGTGCCAGCAGCCACGGGATAACTGAAGCTTTCTTT; CDR3 protein: CASSHGITEAFF
clone size: -; J gene: TRBJ2-1; D gene: -; V gene: TRBV11-2; CDR3 DNA: TGTGCCAGCAGCTTACAGGGGTATGAGCAGTTCTTC; CDR3 protein: CASSLQGYEQFF
clone size: -; J gene: TRBJ1-2; D gene: TRBD1; V gene: TRBV19; CDR3 DNA: TGTGCCAGTATGCCAGGACAGGGGGCATACTATGGCTACACCTTC; CDR3 protein: CASMPGQGAYYGYTF
clone size: many; J gene: TRBJ1-2; D gene: TRBD1; V gene: TRBV3-1/TRBV3-2; CDR3 DNA: TGTGCCAGCAGCGATAGGGACAGAAGCTACACCTTC; CDR3 protein: CASSDRDRSYTF
clone size: -; J gene: TRBJ2-6; D gene: -; V gene: TRBV9; CDR3 DNA: TGTGCCAGCAGCGTAAACAGGGTATACTCTGGGGCCAACGTCCTGACTTTC; CDR3 protein: CASSVNRVYSGANVLTF
clone size: -; J gene: TRBJ2-5; D gene: -; V gene: TRBV25-1; CDR3 DNA: TGTGCCAGCAGTGAATTTGTTGGCGGGGTACTGTACTTC; CDR3 protein: CASSEFVGGVLYF
clone size: -; J gene: TRBJ2-7; D gene: -; V gene: TRBV5-1; CDR3 DNA: TGCGCCAGCAGCTTGGACCGGGGTAGGAACTACGAGCAGTACTTC; CDR3 protein: CASSLDRGRNYEQYF
clone size: -; J gene: TRBJ2-7; D gene: -; V gene: TRBV27; CDR3 DNA: TGTGCCAGCAGGTCACTGCGGACAGCGACCTACGAGCAGTACTTC; CDR3 protein: CASRSLRTATYEQYF
clone size: -; J gene: TRBJ2-5; D gene: TRBD2; V gene: TRBV5-1; CDR3 DNA: TGCGCCAGCCGGCCCGGGGGAGGGATCCAAGAGACCCAGTACTTC; CDR3 protein: CASRPGGGIQETQYF
clone size: -; J gene: TRBJ1-1; D gene: -; V gene: TRBV6-2/TRBV6-3; CDR3 DNA: TGTGCCAGCAGTTACGCGGGGGGTCAGAACACTGAAGCTTTCTTT; CDR3 protein: CASSYAGGQNTEAFF
clone size: -; J gene: TRBJ2-2; D gene: TRBD2; V gene: TRBV6-2/TRBV6-3; CDR3 DNA: TGTGCCAGCAGCCCGGTTCTAGCGGGGAACTGGGAGCTGTTTTTT; CDR3 protein: CASSPVLAGNWELFF
clone size: once; J gene: TRBJ2-2; D gene: -; V gene: TRBV19; CDR3 DNA: TGTGCCAGTAGTATCCAGGGTTCCAGCGGGGAGCTGTTTTTT; CDR3 protein: CASSIQGSSGELFF
clone size: few; J gene: TRBJ2-7; D gene: TRBD1; V gene: TRBV5-1; CDR3 DNA: TGCGCCAGCGCTTCGGGACAGGGTAATTCCGAGCAGTACTTC; CDR3 protein: CASASGQGNSEQYF
clone size: -; J gene: TRBJ1-2; D gene: TRBD1; V gene: TRBV5-4; CDR3 DNA: TGTGCCAGCAGCTTGGGAGGTGTCGTGCAGGGGGCGCGGTGGGGCTACACCTTC; CDR3 protein: CASSLGGVVQGARWGYTF
clone size: -; J gene: TRBJ2-7; D gene: TRBD1; V gene: TRBV11-1; CDR3 DNA: TGTGCCAGCAGCGGATGGGACAGGGGGTACGAGCAGTACTTC; CDR3 protein: CASSGWDRGYEQYF
clone size: few; J gene: TRBJ2-1; D gene: -; V gene: TRBV12-3/TRBV12-4; CDR3 DNA: TGTGCCAGCAGTTTAGAGCTGTACAATGAGCAGTTCTTC; CDR3 protein: CASSLELYNEQFF
clone size: few; J gene: TRBJ1-5; D gene: -; V gene: TRBV6-5; CDR3 DNA: TGTGCCAGCAGTTACACAGGGCTGGCCCAGCATTTT; CDR3 protein: CASSYTGLAQHF
clone size: -; J gene: TRBJ1-5; D gene: TRBD1; V gene: TRBV3-1/TRBV3-2; CDR3 DNA: TGTGCCAGCAGCCACGGGGCAGGGGGCGCCCGGAGCAATCAGCCCCAGCATTTT; CDR3 protein: CASSHGAGGARSNQPQHF
clone size: -; J gene: TRBJ1-5; D gene: -; V gene: TRBV6-5; CDR3 DNA: TGTGCCAGCCGCAGGGCGGGGCAGAGCAATCAGCCCCAGCATTTT; CDR3 protein: CASRRAGQSNQPQHF